This entry features one T cell receptor beta chain sequence. This record comes from a study of blood T cells in healthy people across ages. It was with a sample-barcoded 5' primer and a J-beta primer mix that a second PCR of roughly 7 to 12 cycles was run. TCRdb reprocessed the 5' RACE reads via MiXCR and lists one record per CDR3 protein. The sample lists about 1.4 million distinct CDR3 sequences, 45% to 70% seen once, with 6.7% in the top ten. The V and J ends lost 2 bases and 2 bases respectively, with 16 bases between them. Per germline, CDR1 MDHEN and CDR2 SYDVKM. The CDR3 spans 16 residues. This receptor was identified in a man between 18 and 29 years old in good health. Input material: blood. This rearrangement joins TRBV28 to TRBJ2-7, with D tentatively TRBD1 (5 bases). The CDR3 DNA is TGTGCCAGCAGTTTAACGGTACAGGCCCAACCCTACGAGCAGTACTTC. Translated, it gives CASSLTVQAQPYEQYF.